These 17 T cell receptor beta chains originate from one sample sequenced in a study of blood T cell repertoires in COVID-19. Repertoires were generated with immunoSEQ multiplex PCR, while TCRdb's copy carries only in-frame clones and drops some. The sample includes around 100,000 clones, 80% of them seen just once. The material sequenced was peripheral blood. The receptors shown here come from a woman aged 70 to 79 with acute or convalescent COVID-19.

The chain couples TRBV5-1 to TRBJ1-5; a weak D match, TRBD1 (5 bases). CDR3 size: 15 residues. Germline CDR1 is SGHRS and CDR2 is YFSETQ. Trimming stripped 0 bases from V and 6 bases from J, with 13 bases between. The CDR3 protein is CASSLDGGSSQPQHF. The CDR3 coding sequence is TGCGCCAGCAGCTTGGATGGGGGGTCGAGTCAGCCCCAGCATTTT. The whole variable domain, remainder taken from reference TRBV5-1 and TRBJ1-5, is KAGVTQTPRYLIKTRGQQVTLSCSPISGHRSVSWYQQTPGQGLQFLFEYFSETQRNKGNFPGRFSGRQFSNSRSEMNVSTLELGDSALYLCASSLDGGSSQPQHFGDGTRLSIL.

The genes are TRBV21-1 and TRBJ1-3; the tabulated D call, TRBD1, remains unverified against the DNA. TRBV21-1 is a recognized pseudogene. This CDR3 is 21 amino acids long. CDR3 sequence reads: CASSKPGQGKTNSITGNTIYF. CDR3 coding DNA: TGTGCCAGCAGCAAACCGGGACAGGGAAAAACGAACTCGATAACTGGAAACACCATATATTTT.

The chain combines TRBV6-5 with TRBJ2-3, with TRBD2 as a possible D gene (6 bases). Germline V gene lookup returns CDR1 MNHEY and CDR2 SVGAGI. Trimming pared 7 bases from V and 1 base from J, leaving 15 bases between. The CDR3 has 15 amino acids. The DNA for the CDR3 is TGTGCCAGCACCGACCAGCGGGCCCGCACAGATACGCAGTATTTT. Its translation is CASTDQRARTDTQYF.

J is TRBJ1-4 and V is TRBV19; tentatively, D is TRBD1 (5 bases). Germline CDR1 reads LNHDA; CDR2 reads SQIVND (reference sequence). The CDR3 has 12 residues. Trimming took off 6 bases at V and 8 bases at J, with 10 bases between the two ends. The CDR3 here is CASSLSGEKLFF. CDR3 sequence (DNA): TGTGCCAGTAGCCTTTCAGGGGAAAAACTGTTTTTT.

This clone occurred once. The chain combines TRBV5-1 with TRBJ2-2; D might be TRBD2 (5 bases). V lost 7 bases and J 3 bases, leaving 7 bases between the germline ends. From germline, CDR1 is SGHRS and CDR2 YFSETQ. This CDR3 spans 12 amino acids. The CDR3 bases are TGCGCCAGCGGACTGGACACCGGGGAGCTGTTTTTT. Translated, it gives CASGLDTGELFF.

This clone appeared a few times. J is TRBJ1-5 and V is TRBV10-3, with TRBD1 matching over 7 bases. Trimming at V came to 4 bases and at J to 4 bases, leaving 7 bases not matched to a gene. Germline CDR1 ENHRY, CDR2 SYGVKD. CDR3 size: 15 residues. In DNA form, the CDR3 reads TGTGCCATCAGTGTGGGGACAGAGGGGAATCAGCCCCAGCATTTT. It encodes CAISVGTEGNQPQHF.

This chain joins TRBV30 and TRBJ2-6; D gene ambiguous. Germline V CDR1 and CDR2: GTSNPN, SVGIG (reference sequence). Trimming cost V 4 bases and J 2 bases, with 6 bases left between them. This CDR3 has 13 amino acids. CDR3: CAWTQTGANVLTF. The DNA of the CDR3 is TGTGCCTGGACCCAGACTGGGGCCAACGTCCTGACTTTC.

CDR3 amino acids: CASSHSGENYNEQFF. The CDR3 nucleotides are TGCGCCAGCAGCCACAGCGGGGAGAATTACAATGAGCAGTTCTTC. The V gene is TRBV5-1, the J gene TRBJ2-1; 7 bases line up with TRBD2. Germline V lookup: CDR1 SGHRS, CDR2 YFSETQ. The CDR3 contains 15 residues. The V gene end was trimmed by 4 bases and the J gene end by 4 bases; junction bases not matched to a gene: 8.

The chain carries TRBV7-9 and TRBJ2-3, with a weak D call TRBD2 (5 bases). Germline-derived CDR1 and CDR2 are SEHNR and FQNEAQ (reference sequence). This CDR3 has 13 residues. V was pared by 0 bases and J by 6 bases, with 7 bases between. In DNA form, the CDR3 reads TGTGCCAGCAGCTTAGCTTCTAGCGATACGCAGTATTTT. The encoded protein is CASSLASSDTQYF.

The genes are TRBV10-3 and TRBJ2-1, with D possibly TRBD1 on 6 matching bases. The germline V gene has CDR1 ENHRY and CDR2 SYGVKD. Trimming took 3 bases from V and 9 from J, leaving 15 bases between them. The CDR3 totals 14 residues. The CDR3 DNA reads TGTGCCATCAGTGATCTTGGGGGCTCGATTGAGCAGTTCTTC. It translates to CAISDLGGSIEQFF.

J is TRBJ2-5 and V is TRBV28, with 8 nucleotides matching TRBD1. Germline CDR1 and CDR2: MDHEN and SYDVKM. The V gene end was trimmed by 5 bases and the J gene end by 3 bases; junction bases not matched to a gene: 5. The CDR3 consists of 14 residues. DNA of the CDR3: TGTGCCAGCAGTGTCCACAGGGGGAAAGAGACCCAGTACTTC. It encodes CASSVHRGKETQYF.

The chain employs TRBV19 and TRBJ2-6, with TRBD2 identical over 15 bases. Germline V gives CDR1 LNHDA, CDR2 SQIVND (reference sequence). The junction had 4 bases not matched to a gene; V was cut back by 6 bases and J by 1 base. The CDR3 sequence is 18 residues long. The CDR3: CASSQGLAGGSGANVLTF. The CDR3 nucleotides read TGTGCCAGTAGCCAGGGACTAGCGGGGGGATCTGGGGCCAACGTCCTGACTTTC.

V usage is TRBV2 and J usage is TRBJ2-1; 15 nucleotides match TRBD2. The CDR3 covers 16 residues. With 7 bases clipped from V and 7 bases from J, the junction kept 8 bases outside the gene matches. The germline V gene has CDR1 SNHLY and CDR2 FYNNEI. CDR3 amino acids: CASNGLAGGSLNEQFF. CDR3 in DNA: TGTGCCAGCAACGGACTAGCGGGGGGGTCCTTGAATGAGCAGTTCTTC.

This chain uses TRBV12-3 or TRBV12-4 with TRBJ1-5; D is uncertain. V lost 3 bases and J 5 bases, leaving 8 bases between the germline ends. The CDR3 totals 13 residues. This CDR3 reads CASSFTEDQPQHF. In nucleotides, the CDR3 is TGTGCCAGCAGTTTTACAGAAGATCAGCCCCAGCATTTT.

The chain joins TRBV10-3 to TRBJ1-1; D gene ambiguous. CDR3 length: 12 residues. Germline CDR1 reads ENHRY; CDR2 reads SYGVKD. V was clipped by 5 bases and J by 8 bases, with 12 bases between them. The CDR3 loop is CAISPGLPEAFF. CDR3 DNA: TGTGCCATCAGTCCCGGACTGCCAGAAGCTTTCTTT.

The chain links TRBV7-2 to TRBJ2-5, with 9 bases that match TRBD1. Germline CDR1 and CDR2: SGHTA and FQGNSA. This CDR3 is 18 amino acids long. Unmatched junction bases numbered 20, after V lost 5 bases and J lost 7 bases. CDR3: CASSHPRTGDTTPWTQYF. The CDR3 nucleotides are TGTGCCAGCAGCCACCCCCGGACAGGGGACACCACTCCCTGGACCCAGTACTTC.

The rearrangement links TRBV14 to TRBJ2-6, with a weak D call TRBD1 (6 bases). Germline loops: CDR1 SGHDN, CDR2 FVKESK. This CDR3 spans 16 amino acids. The ends were cut back, 3 bases at V and 0 bases at J, with 9 bases in the middle. The CDR3 bases are TGTGCCAGCAGCCACCAACAGGGCTCTGGGGCCAACGTCCTGACTTTC. Amino acid sequence: CASSHQQGSGANVLTF. Using reference TRBV14 and TRBJ2-6 for the parts outside the CDR3, the full variable domain is EAGVTQFPSHSVIEKGQTVTLRCDPISGHDNLYWYRRVMGKEIKFLLHFVKESKQDESGMPNNRFLAERTGGTYSTLKVQPAELEDSGVYFCASSHQQGSGANVLTFGAGSRLTVL.